A single sample is the source of the 3 T cell receptor beta chains below, sequenced in a study of response to subunit inactivated influenza vaccine. TCRdb re-analysed the RT-PCR reads in MiXCR, keeping a single row per CDR3 protein. The profile shows 650,000 to 700,000 distinct CDR3 sequences, 15% to 17% of them singletons. Sequenced material: PBMCs from blood, taken 11 to 12 days after vaccination. The origin of the receptors is a man aged 45-65 years who received an inactivated influenza vaccine.

The chain joins TRBV7-2 to TRBJ2-2; D not certain. CDR1 is SGHTA and CDR2 is FQGNSA in the germline V gene. Trimming shortened V by 3 bases and J by 3 bases, and 8 bases separated the two germline ends. The CDR3 sequence is 14 residues long. The CDR3 DNA reads as TGTGCCAGCAGCTTGGGAACTTACACCGGGGAGCTGTTTTTT. Its protein product is CASSLGTYTGELFF.

This clonotype was recorded a few times. The rearrangement uses TRBV5-1 and TRBJ2-1; D not resolved. V was clipped by 0 bases and J by 0 bases, with 10 bases between them. The CDR3 has 16 residues. Germline values: CDR1 SGHRS, CDR2 YFSETQ. CDR3 residues: CASSLDGSRSYNEQFF. Written as DNA, the CDR3 is TGCGCCAGCAGCTTGGACGGCAGCCGCTCCTACAATGAGCAGTTCTTC.

The chain links TRBV2 to TRBJ2-7; 11 bases line up with TRBD2. CDR3 length: 14 amino acids. Per the germline V gene, CDR1 is SNHLY and CDR2 is FYNNEI. J gave up 5 bases and V 6 bases, and 6 bases lay outside the gene matches. This CDR3 reads CASRALAGDDEQYF. Written as DNA, the CDR3 is TGTGCCAGCAGAGCACTAGCGGGAGACGACGAGCAGTACTTC.